These 19 T cell receptor beta chains originate from one sample sequenced in a study of graft-versus-host responses after intestinal transplantation. The protocol was immunoSEQ multiplex PCR, while the TCRdb copy is restricted to in-frame clones and leaves out a portion. Of more than 9,500 clones in the sample, about three quarters were seen once. Once graft tissue had been processed, intraepithelial and lamina propria lymphocytes were released. Source: ileum tissue, taken around 4.5 months after intestinal transplantation. Every receptor here comes from a human patient who received an intestinal transplant, so some T cells may come from the graft donor.

This clone was found once. The chain couples TRBV11-3 to TRBJ2-1; D is ambiguous. CDR1 and CDR2 from the germline V gene are SGHNT and YENEEA. The V gene lost 5 bases and the J gene lost 0 bases, with 14 bases spanning the gap. The CDR3 covers 16 residues. The CDR3 nucleotides read TGTGCCAGCAGCATTAGAACTATCTACTCCTACAATGAGCAGTTCTTC. This gives the protein CASSIRTIYSYNEQFF.

J is TRBJ1-5 and V is TRBV5-1; no clear D gene. This CDR3 has 15 residues. Germline V gene data show CDR1 as SGHRS and CDR2 as YFSETQ. V was cut by 0 bases and J by 7 bases, with 14 bases left in between. CDR3 sequence reads: CASSLGVGVGQPQHF. The CDR3 DNA is TGCGCCAGCAGCTTGGGAGTCGGGGTGGGACAGCCCCAGCATTTT.

The chain has TRBV5-1 and TRBJ2-7; D is uncertain. The germline V gene encodes CDR1 SGHRS and CDR2 YFSETQ. V gave up 1 base and J gave up 7 bases, with 15 bases separating them. The CDR3 covers 14 residues. CDR3: CASSLRVPRGEQYF. In DNA, the CDR3 is TGCGCCAGCAGCTTGCGGGTCCCCCGAGGAGAGCAGTACTTC.

This chain uses TRBV19 with TRBJ1-1; D unresolved. CDR3 size: 12 residues. Per germline, CDR1 LNHDA and CDR2 SQIVND (reference sequence). Trimming left V 8 bases short and J 3 bases short, with 10 bases between. The CDR3 protein is CASGGWDTEAFF. The DNA for the CDR3 is TGTGCCAGTGGCGGGTGGGACACTGAAGCTTTCTTT.

This chain connects TRBV6-1 to TRBJ2-1; TRBD2 matches at 11 bases. This CDR3 contains 15 residues. Germline lookup yields CDR1 MNHNS and CDR2 SASEGT. V lost 3 bases and J lost 6; bases outside the gene matches: 4. CDR3 amino acids: CASSDFSGGANEQFF. The CDR3 coding sequence is TGTGCCAGCAGTGATTTTAGCGGGGGGGCCAATGAGCAGTTCTTC.

The CDR3 is CASSHREGAGGYTF. The CDR3 DNA reads TGCGCCAGCAGCCATCGCGAGGGGGCAGGTGGCTACACCTTC. The J gene is TRBJ1-2, the V gene TRBV4-1; 7 nucleotides match TRBD1. Germline values: CDR1 MGHRA, CDR2 YSYEKL. CDR3 length equals 14 residues. Trimming cost V 3 bases and J 7 bases; bases outside gene matches: 8.

This clone came up once. The gene calls are TRBV9 and TRBJ2-3; maybe TRBD2 (5 bases). The CDR3 loop spans 17 amino acids. Trimming stripped 4 bases from V and 2 bases from J, with 20 bases between. Germline CDR1 reads SGDLS; CDR2 reads YYNGEE. The CDR3: CASSPGWGWLYTDTQYF. The CDR3 nucleotides read TGTGCCAGCAGCCCGGGGTGGGGATGGCTTTACACAGATACGCAGTATTTT. Full variable domain (missing parts from reference TRBV9 and TRBJ2-3): DSGVTQTPKHLITATGQRVTLRCSPRSGDLSVYWYQQSLDQGLQFLIQYYNGEERAKGNILERFSAQQFPDLHSELNLSSLELGDSALYFCASSPGWGWLYTDTQYFGPGTRLTVL.

The V and J genes are TRBV28 and TRBJ1-5, with TRBD1 as a possible D gene (6 bases). The germline V and J ends were trimmed by 4 bases and 2 bases, with 12 bases remaining between them. This CDR3 contains 15 residues. Germline V lookup: CDR1 MDHEN, CDR2 SYDVKM. CDR3 coding DNA: TGTGCCAGCAGTTGGGGACACGGCGGCAATCAGCCCCAGCATTTT. It is translated as CASSWGHGGNQPQHF.

The chain links TRBV30 to TRBJ2-3, with D uncertain. V was shortened by 2 bases and J by 2 bases, with 11 bases between the two germline ends. This CDR3 is built from 14 residues. Germline CDR1 reads GTSNPN; CDR2 reads SVGIG (reference sequence). CDR3 nucleotide sequence: TGTGCCTGGAGTTTAGTCTTAACCACAGATACGCAGTATTTT. It codes for CAWSLVLTTDTQYF.

V gene TRBV28 combines with J gene TRBJ2-3; 8 bases fit TRBD1. Germline-derived CDR1 and CDR2 are MDHEN and SYDVKM. The CDR3 has 14 residues. Trimming at V came to 7 bases and at J to 5 bases, leaving 8 bases not matched to a gene. The CDR3 region is CASNLQGAGDTQYF. DNA for the CDR3: TGTGCCAGCAATCTGCAGGGGGCGGGAGATACGCAGTATTTT.

This clone showed up just a few times. The rearrangement links TRBV5-1 to TRBJ1-6; D not certain. CDR1 and CDR2 (germline): SGHRS, YFSETQ. The CDR3 extends over 15 amino acids. The V end was cut by 0 bases, the J end by 0 bases, with 4 bases between. In DNA, the CDR3 is TGCGCCAGCAGCTTGGACAGCTCCTATAATTCACCCCTCCACTTT. Translating gives CASSLDSSYNSPLHF.

The chain recombines TRBV27 with TRBJ2-1, with unresolved D. The CDR3 is 14 residues long. V shed 6 bases and J shed 5 bases, with 14 bases lying between them. Germline CDR1 is MNHEY and CDR2 is SMNVEV (reference sequence). CDR3 region: CASSLVPLDNEQFF. CDR3 nucleotides: TGTGCCAGCAGCCTCGTCCCCTTAGACAATGAGCAGTTCTTC.

The gene calls are TRBV5-1 and TRBJ2-3; D may be TRBD1 (7 bases). V was pared by 1 base and J by 4 bases, with 19 bases between. The CDR3 runs 17 residues. The V gene's germline CDR1 is SGHRS and CDR2 YFSETQ. CDR3 bases: TGCGCCAGCAGCTTGCAGTGGAGGGGGCGGGTCGCAGATACGCAGTATTTT. Translating it yields CASSLQWRGRVADTQYF. The complete variable domain, with remaining parts taken from reference TRBV5-1 and TRBJ2-3, reads KAGVTQTPRYLIKTRGQQVTLSCSPISGHRSVSWYQQTPGQGLQFLFEYFSETQRNKGNFPGRFSGRQFSNSRSEMNVSTLELGDSALYLCASSLQWRGRVADTQYFGPGTRLTVL.

V usage is TRBV2 and J usage is TRBJ1-1, with D unresolved. The CDR3 is 11 residues long. Between the trimmed V and J ends, which lost 9 bases and 1 base, there was a span of 6 bases. The germline CDR1 and CDR2 sequences are SNHLY and FYNNEI. CDR3 amino acids: CARRQNTEAFF. In DNA form, the CDR3 reads TGTGCCAGGCGACAGAACACTGAAGCTTTCTTT.

The J gene is TRBJ1-2, the V gene TRBV4-1; D is ambiguous. The CDR3 is 16 residues long. V shed 1 base and J shed 4 bases, with 16 bases lying between them. From germline, CDR1 is MGHRA and CDR2 YSYEKL. Here the CDR3 DNA reads TGCGCCAGCAGCCAAGTACTGGGCAGTGTTCGCTATGGCTACACCTTC. Protein: CASSQVLGSVRYGYTF.

This clone was picked up a small number of times. The V call is TRBV14, the J call TRBJ2-7; TRBD2 might be the D (5 bases). Trimming removed 1 base at V and 4 bases at J, with 11 bases between. The CDR3 spans 14 residues. The germline V gene encodes CDR1 SGHDN and CDR2 FVKESK. The CDR3 loop reads CASSQAGNWYEQYF. The CDR3 nucleotides read TGTGCCAGCAGCCAAGCGGGAAATTGGTACGAGCAGTACTTC.

CDR3 sequence reads: CASSWGTGRTEAFF. The CDR3 DNA reads TGCGCCAGCAGCTGGGGGACAGGGAGGACTGAAGCTTTCTTT. The gene calls are TRBV5-1 and TRBJ1-1; 9 positions agree with TRBD1. J was trimmed by 5 bases and V by 3 bases; bases with no gene match: 5. Looked up from germline, CDR1 is SGHRS and CDR2 is YFSETQ. The CDR3 is 14 residues long.

This clone was seen more than once but under ten times. V and J are TRBV4-3 and TRBJ2-3; the match to TRBD1 covers 8 bases. V shed 5 bases and J 6 bases; nucleotides not matched to a gene: 10. The CDR3 extends over 15 amino acids. Germline CDR1 reads LGHNA; CDR2 reads YSLEER. In nucleotides, the CDR3 is TGCGCCAGCAGCGGACAGGGAAATGGTAGGGATACGCAGTATTTT. This encodes CASSGQGNGRDTQYF.

A word on this clone: Other DNA variants within this sample encode the same CDR3. Written as DNA, the CDR3 is TGCGCCAGCAGCCCTTTCCGGAGGGAGAGCTCCTACAATGAGCAGTTCTTC. Amino acid sequence: CASSPFRRESSYNEQFF. V gene TRBV4-1 combines with J gene TRBJ2-1, with TRBD2 as a possible D gene (6 bases). Germline assignment: CDR1 MGHRA and CDR2 YSYEKL. The CDR3 loop spans 17 amino acids. The V end lost 4 bases, the J end lost 0 bases, and 16 bases lay between the germline ends.